One and the same sample provided the 24 T cell receptor beta chains below, sequenced in a study of T cells in Graves' hyperthyroidism and ophthalmopathy. RNA transcripts served as the template for amplifying TCR beta CDR3 regions. With the HTBI primer set, the TCR CDR3 went through a first round of RT-PCR. Each CDR3 protein is one row after TCRdb ran MiXCR on the multiplex PCR reads. This repertoire shows 450,000 to 650,000 distinct CDR3 sequences, under 20% found once; its top ten account for around 17%. Sample: blood. These TCRs come from a woman aged 18-35 years with Graves' ophthalmopathy.

The table lists this clonotype with a few counts. The chain combines TRBV6-1 with TRBJ2-7; 7 bases map to TRBD2. The V and J ends lost 5 bases and 0 bases, in that order; junction bases with no gene match: 7. This CDR3 region has 15 residues. CDR1 is MNHNS and CDR2 is SASEGT in the germline V gene. This CDR3 is CASSFTSGASYEQYF. Written as DNA, the CDR3 is TGTGCCAGCAGTTTCACCAGCGGGGCCTCCTACGAGCAGTACTTC.

The genes are TRBV28 and TRBJ1-5; TRBD1 aligns across 10 bases. The CDR3 consists of 20 residues. Trimming removed 6 bases from V and 0 bases from J; junction bases left unmatched: 17. CDR1 and CDR2 from the germline V gene are MDHEN and SYDVKM. CDR3 nucleotide sequence: TGTGCCAGCAGGGCCGGGACAGGGGATGAGAGGGGAGATAGCAATCAGCCCCAGCATTTT. Translation gives CASRAGTGDERGDSNQPQHF.

Ten or more counts support this clonotype. The chain carries TRBV13 and TRBJ2-3; D may match TRBD1 or TRBD2 (6 bases each). Germline V CDR1 and CDR2: PRHDT, FYEKMQ (reference sequence). Trimming shortened V by 3 bases and J by 0 bases, and 13 bases separated the two germline ends. There are 16 residues in the CDR3. CDR3 in DNA: TGTGCCAGCAGCTTTACGGAGGGGGTCAGCACAGATACGCAGTATTTT. Its protein is CASSFTEGVSTDTQYF.

This clonotype appeared many times. The chain recombines TRBV6-1 with TRBJ2-7, with TRBD2 matching over 9 bases. J was trimmed by 7 bases and V by 7 bases; bases with no gene match: 11. Germline V gives CDR1 MNHNS, CDR2 SASEGT. The CDR3 is made up of 14 amino acids. CDR3: CASKFSSGNGEQYF. CDR3 in DNA: TGTGCCAGCAAGTTCTCTAGCGGGAACGGGGAGCAGTACTTC.

In this sample, this clonotype turned up many times. The chain employs TRBV30 and TRBJ1-2, with D uncertain. CDR3 length equals 11 residues. Germline assignment: CDR1 GTSNPN and CDR2 SVGIG (reference sequence). Trimming removed 8 bases at V and 1 base at J, with 8 bases between. CDR3 DNA sequence: TGTGCCCACAGTATTAACTATGGCTACACCTTC. Its protein is CAHSINYGYTF.

This clonotype was found many times. The CDR3: CASSLKDSRWPQHF. The CDR3 DNA reads as TGTGCCAGCAGCTTGAAGGACAGCCGTTGGCCCCAGCATTTT. The chain uses TRBV5-6 and TRBJ1-5; perhaps TRBD1 as D (6 bases). Trimming removed 1 base at V and 9 bases at J, with 14 bases between. The germline gives CDR1 SGHDT, CDR2 YYEEEE. The CDR3 loop spans 14 amino acids.

The rearrangement joins TRBV20-1 to TRBJ1-2; 8 positions match TRBD1. The ends lost 7 bases at V and 3 bases at J; junction bases unmatched: 4. Germline V gene sequence: CDR1 DFQATT, CDR2 SNEGSKA (reference sequence). The CDR3 has 12 residues. The CDR3 DNA reads as TGCAGTGGCGAACAGGGGGACTATGGCTACACCTTC. This encodes CSGEQGDYGYTF.

This clonotype appeared a few times. The chain joins TRBV2 to TRBJ2-1; 8 positions agree with TRBD2. Trimming removed 1 base from V and 8 bases from J; junction bases left unmatched: 13. The CDR3 contains 17 residues. The germline V gene encodes CDR1 SNHLY and CDR2 FYNNEI. The CDR3 nucleotides read TGTGCCAGCAGTGAAGGGGTTGTCGGGGGGGCCGTCGATGAGCAGTTCTTC. This gives the protein CASSEGVVGGAVDEQFF. The full variable domain, with the rest looked up from reference TRBV2 and TRBJ2-1, is EPEVTQTPSHQVTQMGQEVILRCVPISNHLYFYWYRQILGQKVEFLVSFYNNEISEKSEIFDDQFSVERPDGSNFTLKIRSTKLEDSAMYFCASSEGVVGGAVDEQFFGPGTRLTVL.

This clonotype was seen repeatedly, ten times or more. The J gene is TRBJ1-2, the V gene TRBV9; TRBD1 aligns across 8 bases. Per germline, CDR1 SGDLS and CDR2 YYNGEE. The CDR3 extends over 16 amino acids. V gave up 3 bases and J gave up 4 bases; unmatched junction bases: 11. For the CDR3, the DNA is TGTGCCAGCAGCGCAACACAGGGGGGGCAAGGCTATGGCTACACCTTC. Its translation: CASSATQGGQGYGYTF.

This clonotype has a count of ten or more. The rearrangement uses TRBV7-2 and TRBJ1-1; 11 bases match TRBD1. Germline lookup yields CDR1 SGHTA and CDR2 FQGNSA. The CDR3 sequence is 15 residues long. Trimming removed 1 base from V and 4 bases from J; junction bases left unmatched: 2. The CDR3 DNA reads as TGTGCCAGCAGCTTAGGCGGGACAGGGGGCACTGAAGCTTTCTTT. Translating gives CASSLGGTGGTEAFF.

This clonotype has at least ten counts. V usage is TRBV6-1 and J usage is TRBJ1-1; 7 bases line up with TRBD1. V lost 4 bases and J lost 4; bases outside the gene matches: 15. Germline lookup yields CDR1 MNHNS and CDR2 SASEGT. This CDR3 has 17 amino acids. The CDR3 protein is CASSVLGQAGKGTEAFF. The CDR3 bases are TGTGCCAGCAGTGTCCTCGGACAGGCCGGGAAGGGCACTGAAGCTTTCTTT.

This clonotype showed up many times. This rearrangement joins TRBV30 to TRBJ2-5, with D possibly being TRBD1 (6 bases). Germline V gene data show CDR1 as GTSNPN and CDR2 as SVGIG (reference sequence). The V and J ends lost 2 bases and 8 bases respectively, with 18 bases between them. The CDR3 loop spans 14 amino acids. CDR3 bases: TGTGCCTGGAGTACTAAGGAACAGGGCGGAACCCAGTACTTC. This codes for CAWSTKEQGGTQYF.

This clonotype was recorded at least ten times. The genes are TRBV6-2 or TRBV6-3 and TRBJ2-7, with 7 bases aligning to TRBD1. Germline trimming cut 0 bases from V and 7 bases from J; bases unmatched to any gene: 15. From germline, CDR1 is MNHEY and CDR2 SVGEGT. The CDR3 sequence is 17 residues long. CDR3 in amino acids: CASSYSPTSTGRREQYF. DNA for the CDR3: TGTGCCAGCAGTTACTCTCCGACTTCGACAGGGCGTCGAGAGCAGTACTTC.

The chain joins TRBV9 to TRBJ1-4, with D unclear. Germline CDR1 and CDR2: SGDLS and YYNGEE. V lost 0 bases, J lost 3 bases, and 6 bases lay in between. The CDR3 length is 14 residues. CDR3 amino acids: CASSVDGANEKLFF. The CDR3, as DNA: TGTGCCAGCAGCGTAGACGGGGCTAATGAAAAACTGTTTTTT. The variable domain in full, completed from reference TRBV9 and TRBJ1-4, reads DSGVTQTPKHLITATGQRVTLRCSPRSGDLSVYWYQQSLDQGLQFLIQYYNGEERAKGNILERFSAQQFPDLHSELNLSSLELGDSALYFCASSVDGANEKLFFGSGTQLSVL.

The chain carries TRBV30 and TRBJ1-2; no reliable D call. V lost 6 bases and J 3 bases, leaving 20 bases between the germline ends. The CDR3 runs 15 residues. Germline assignment: CDR1 GTSNPN and CDR2 SVGIG (reference sequence). The CDR3 protein is CACGYPAEDYYGYTF. The CDR3 region has the DNA TGTGCCTGTGGGTATCCGGCAGAAGATTACTATGGCTACACCTTC.

This clonotype was seen at least ten times. This chain uses TRBV30 with TRBJ2-7; D is possibly TRBD1 (6 bases). The length of the CDR3 is 14 residues. Germline lookup yields CDR1 GTSNPN and CDR2 SVGIG (reference sequence). Between the trimmed V and J ends, which lost 3 bases and 0 bases, there was a span of 12 bases. For the CDR3, the DNA is TGTGCCTGGAGGGAAGACAGGAGCTCCTACGAGCAGTACTTC. Translating it yields CAWREDRSSYEQYF. Together with reference TRBV30 and TRBJ2-7, the CDR3 gives the full variable domain: SQTIHQWPATLVQPVGSPLSLECTVEGTSNPNLYWYRQAAGRGLQLLFYSVGIGQISSEVPQNLSASRPQDRQFILSSKKLLLSDSGFYLCAWREDRSSYEQYFGPGTRLTVT.

There are many counts of this clonotype. The J gene is TRBJ2-1, the V gene TRBV27, with 7 bases matching TRBD2. Germline V gene data show CDR1 as MNHEY and CDR2 as SMNVEV (reference sequence). This CDR3 spans 14 amino acids. J gave up 5 bases and V 2 bases, and 3 bases lay outside the gene matches. The CDR3 DNA is TGTGCCAGCAGTTTAGAGCGGGAAGACAATGAGCAGTTCTTC. Encoded protein: CASSLEREDNEQFF.

This chain connects TRBV6-1 to TRBJ1-6; D perhaps matches TRBD1 (6 bases). Deletions cut 6 bases from V and 7 bases from J, with 13 bases between. Germline loops: CDR1 MNHNS, CDR2 SASEGT. CDR3 size: 14 residues. CDR3 region: CASRQGGRNSPLHF. The CDR3 DNA is TGTGCCAGCAGACAGGGAGGGAGGAATTCACCCCTCCACTTT.

This clonotype was observed at least ten times. The rearrangement uses TRBV3-1 and TRBJ2-3; no reliable D call. Trimming took off 4 bases at V and 2 bases at J, with 19 bases between the two ends. Looked up from germline, CDR1 is LGHDT and CDR2 is YNNKEL (reference sequence). The CDR3 runs 17 residues. The CDR3 sequence: CASSPQALPNPTDTQYF. The CDR3, as DNA: TGTGCCAGCAGCCCGCAAGCCCTCCCAAATCCCACAGATACGCAGTATTTT.

CDR3 sequence (DNA): TGTGCCACCAGCAGAGATTGGGGGGCCGAAGCTTTCTTT. Translation: CATSRDWGAEAFF. V is TRBV15 and J is TRBJ1-1, with D possibly matching TRBD1 (6 bases). The CDR3 extends over 13 amino acids. CDR1 is LNHNV, CDR2 YYDKDF, per germline (reference sequence). The V gene lost 0 bases and the J gene lost 8 bases, with 10 bases spanning the gap.

This clonotype was counted ten times or more. CDR3 protein: CASSLGQGADPLHF. CDR3 DNA sequence: TGTGCCAGCAGCTTAGGCCAGGGGGCTGATCCCCTCCACTTT. The chain recombines TRBV7-9 with TRBJ1-6, with TRBD1 matching 8 bases. V shed 1 base, J shed 13 bases, and the junction held 6 bases outside the gene matches. The CDR3 extends over 14 amino acids. Germline V gene data show CDR1 as SEHNR and CDR2 as FQNEAQ (reference sequence).

In this sample, this clonotype turned up many times. The rearrangement links TRBV7-3 to TRBJ2-7; D gene unclear. This CDR3 region has 15 residues. Germline V CDR1 and CDR2: SGHTA, FQGTGA. Trimming shortened V by 0 bases and J by 6 bases, and 15 bases separated the two germline ends. CDR3 in DNA: TGTGCCAGCAGCTTAACGGGTGGGCGTCCCGGCGAGCAGTACTTC. This encodes CASSLTGGRPGEQYF.

This clonotype appeared many times. The chain recombines TRBV18 with TRBJ1-5; D gene unclear. Trimming pared 6 bases from V and 7 bases from J, leaving 13 bases between. Germline V gene sequence: CDR1 KGHSH, CDR2 LQKENI. The CDR3 totals 13 residues. Here the CDR3 reads CASSTGMVQPQHF. The CDR3 bases are TGTGCCAGCTCCACTGGTATGGTACAGCCCCAGCATTTT.

The chain is built from TRBV7-2 and TRBJ2-1, with 10 positions matching TRBD2. The CDR3 is made up of 16 amino acids. With 1 base clipped from V and 8 bases from J, the junction kept 8 bases outside the gene matches. Germline lookup yields CDR1 SGHTA and CDR2 FQGNSA. The CDR3 reads CASSLGGAGGTDEQFF. In nucleotides, the CDR3 is TGTGCCAGCAGCTTAGGTGGAGCGGGAGGGACGGATGAGCAGTTCTTC.